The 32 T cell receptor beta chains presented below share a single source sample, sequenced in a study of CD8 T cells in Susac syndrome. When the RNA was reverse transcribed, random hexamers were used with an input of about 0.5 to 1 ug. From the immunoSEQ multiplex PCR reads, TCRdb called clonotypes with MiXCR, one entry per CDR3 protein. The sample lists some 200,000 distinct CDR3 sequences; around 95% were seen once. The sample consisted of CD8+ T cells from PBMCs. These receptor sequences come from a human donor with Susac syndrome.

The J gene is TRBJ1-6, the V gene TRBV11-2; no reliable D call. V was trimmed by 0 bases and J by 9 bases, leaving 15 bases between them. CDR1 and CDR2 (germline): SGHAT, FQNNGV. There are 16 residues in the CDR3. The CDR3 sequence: CASSLESQANFSPLHF. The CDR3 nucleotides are TGTGCCAGCAGCTTAGAGAGTCAGGCAAATTTTTCACCCCTCCACTTT.

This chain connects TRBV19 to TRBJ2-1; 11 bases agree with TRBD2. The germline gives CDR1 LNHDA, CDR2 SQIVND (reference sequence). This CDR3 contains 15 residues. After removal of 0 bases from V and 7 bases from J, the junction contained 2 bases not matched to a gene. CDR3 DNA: TGTGCCAGTAGTATAGACACTAGCGGGGGAAATGAGCAGTTCTTC. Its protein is CASSIDTSGGNEQFF.

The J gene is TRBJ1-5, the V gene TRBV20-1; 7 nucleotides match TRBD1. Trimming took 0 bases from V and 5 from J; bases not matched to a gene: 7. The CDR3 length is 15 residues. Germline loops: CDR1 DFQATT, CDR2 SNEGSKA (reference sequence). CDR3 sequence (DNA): TGCAGTGCTAGAGATGAATCAGGGGGAGATCAGCCCCAGCATTTT. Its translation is CSARDESGGDQPQHF.

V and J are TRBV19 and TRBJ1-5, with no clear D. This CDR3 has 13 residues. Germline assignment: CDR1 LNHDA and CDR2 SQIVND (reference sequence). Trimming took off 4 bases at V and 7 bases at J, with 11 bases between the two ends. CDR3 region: CASSSSDLQPQHF. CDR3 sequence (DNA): TGTGCCAGTAGTAGTTCAGATTTACAGCCCCAGCATTTT.

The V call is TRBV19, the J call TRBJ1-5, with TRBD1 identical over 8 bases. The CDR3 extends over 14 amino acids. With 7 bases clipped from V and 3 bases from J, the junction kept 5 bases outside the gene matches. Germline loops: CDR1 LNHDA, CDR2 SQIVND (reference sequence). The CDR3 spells CASTAGGLNQPQHF. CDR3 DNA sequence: TGTGCCAGTACCGCAGGGGGCCTCAATCAGCCCCAGCATTTT.

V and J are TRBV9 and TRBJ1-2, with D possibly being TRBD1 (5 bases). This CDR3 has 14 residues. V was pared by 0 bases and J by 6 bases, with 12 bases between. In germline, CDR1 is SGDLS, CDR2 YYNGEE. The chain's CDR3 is CASSVGAGINGYTF. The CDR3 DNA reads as TGTGCCAGCAGCGTAGGGGCAGGGATCAATGGCTACACCTTC.

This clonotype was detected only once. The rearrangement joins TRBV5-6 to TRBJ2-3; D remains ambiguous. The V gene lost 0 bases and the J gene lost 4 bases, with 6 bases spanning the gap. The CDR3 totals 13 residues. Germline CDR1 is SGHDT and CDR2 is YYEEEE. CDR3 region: CASSLGFPDTQYF. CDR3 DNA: TGTGCCAGCAGCTTGGGTTTCCCAGATACGCAGTATTTT.

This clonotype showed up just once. CDR3 nucleotides: TGTGCCAGCAGCCAGGGTGAGGGGCCCGACAATCAGCCCCAGCATTTT. It is translated as CASSQGEGPDNQPQHF. V usage is TRBV4-2 and J usage is TRBJ1-5; D perhaps matches TRBD1 (5 bases). V lost 3 bases and J 3 bases, leaving 15 bases between the germline ends. The germline gives CDR1 LGHNA, CDR2 YNFKEQ. This CDR3 comprises 16 residues.

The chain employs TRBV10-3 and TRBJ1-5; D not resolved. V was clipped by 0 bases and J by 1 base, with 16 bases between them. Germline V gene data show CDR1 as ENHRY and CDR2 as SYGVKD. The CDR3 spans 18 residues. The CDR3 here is CAISESISGAESNQPQHF. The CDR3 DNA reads TGTGCCATCAGTGAGTCGATTTCGGGAGCAGAAAGCAATCAGCCCCAGCATTTT.

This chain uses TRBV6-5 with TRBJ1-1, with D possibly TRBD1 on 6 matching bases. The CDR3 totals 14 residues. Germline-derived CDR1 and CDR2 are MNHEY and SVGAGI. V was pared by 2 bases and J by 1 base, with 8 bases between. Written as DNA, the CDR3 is TGTGCCAGCAGTTACGGGGGGGCGAACACTGAAGCTTTCTTT. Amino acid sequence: CASSYGGANTEAFF.

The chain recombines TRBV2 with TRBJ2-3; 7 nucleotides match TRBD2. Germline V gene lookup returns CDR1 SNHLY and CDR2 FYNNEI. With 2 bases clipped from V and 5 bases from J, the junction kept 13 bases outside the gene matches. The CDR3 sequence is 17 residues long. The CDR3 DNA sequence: TGTGCCAGCAGTGAAAGTCCTAGCGGACCAGAGGGAGATACGCAGTATTTT. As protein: CASSESPSGPEGDTQYF.

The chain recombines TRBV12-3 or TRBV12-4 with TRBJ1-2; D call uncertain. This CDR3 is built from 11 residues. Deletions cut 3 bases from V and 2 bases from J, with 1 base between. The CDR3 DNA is TGTGCCAGCAGTTTCAACTATGGCTACACCTTC. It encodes CASSFNYGYTF.

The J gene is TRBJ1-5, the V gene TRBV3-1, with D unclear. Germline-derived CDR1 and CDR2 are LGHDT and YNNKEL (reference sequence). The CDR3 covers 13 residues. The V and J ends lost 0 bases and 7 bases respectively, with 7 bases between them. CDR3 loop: CASSQDVTQPQHF. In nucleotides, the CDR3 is TGTGCCAGCAGCCAAGATGTGACGCAGCCCCAGCATTTT.

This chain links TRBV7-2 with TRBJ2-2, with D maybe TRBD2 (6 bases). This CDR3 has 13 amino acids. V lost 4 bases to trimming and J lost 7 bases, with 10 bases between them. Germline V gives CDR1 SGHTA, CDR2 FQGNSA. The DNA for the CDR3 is TGTGCCAGCAGCTCGGGACTTTTCGGGGAGCTGTTTTTT. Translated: CASSSGLFGELFF.

The CDR3 spells CSARPQGSSYEQYF. The CDR3 nucleotides read TGCAGTGCTAGACCACAGGGGAGCTCCTACGAGCAGTACTTC. The rearrangement links TRBV20-1 to TRBJ2-7; TRBD1 matches at 7 bases. The CDR3 runs 14 residues. Germline assignment: CDR1 DFQATT and CDR2 SNEGSKA (reference sequence). V lost 2 bases, J lost 0 bases, and 4 bases stayed unmatched.

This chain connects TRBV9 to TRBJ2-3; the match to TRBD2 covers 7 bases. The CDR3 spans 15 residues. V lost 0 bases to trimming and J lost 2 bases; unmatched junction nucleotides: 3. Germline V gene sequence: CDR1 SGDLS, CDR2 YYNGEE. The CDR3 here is CASSVGDYSTDTQYF. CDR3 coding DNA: TGTGCCAGCAGCGTAGGGGACTACTCCACAGATACGCAGTATTTT. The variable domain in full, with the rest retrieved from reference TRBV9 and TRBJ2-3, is DSGVTQTPKHLITATGQRVTLRCSPRSGDLSVYWYQQSLDQGLQFLIQYYNGEERAKGNILERFSAQQFPDLHSELNLSSLELGDSALYFCASSVGDYSTDTQYFGPGTRLTVL.

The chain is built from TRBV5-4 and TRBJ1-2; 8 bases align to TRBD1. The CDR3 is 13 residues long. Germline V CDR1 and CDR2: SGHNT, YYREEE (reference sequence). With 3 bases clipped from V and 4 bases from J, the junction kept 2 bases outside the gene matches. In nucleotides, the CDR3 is TGTGCCAGCAGCTCAGACAGGGGCTATGGCTACACCTTC. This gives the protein CASSSDRGYGYTF.

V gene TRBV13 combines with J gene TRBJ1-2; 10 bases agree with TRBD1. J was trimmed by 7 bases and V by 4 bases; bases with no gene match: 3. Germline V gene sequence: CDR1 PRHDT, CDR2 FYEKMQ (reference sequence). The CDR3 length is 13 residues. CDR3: CASSSGQGVGYTF. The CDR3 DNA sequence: TGTGCCAGCAGCTCAGGACAGGGGGTTGGCTACACCTTC.

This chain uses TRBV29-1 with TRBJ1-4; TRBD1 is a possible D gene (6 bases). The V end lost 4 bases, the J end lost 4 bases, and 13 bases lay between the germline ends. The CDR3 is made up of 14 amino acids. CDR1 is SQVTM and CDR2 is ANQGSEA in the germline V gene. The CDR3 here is CSVAGQLNNEKLFF. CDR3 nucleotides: TGCAGCGTTGCCGGACAGTTAAATAATGAAAAACTGTTTTTT.

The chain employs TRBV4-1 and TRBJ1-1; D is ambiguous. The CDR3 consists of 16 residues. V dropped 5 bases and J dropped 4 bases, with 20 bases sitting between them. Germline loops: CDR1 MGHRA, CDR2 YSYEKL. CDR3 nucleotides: TGCGCCAGCAGCACCCCTAAGGAGGAGTTTGCCACTGAAGCTTTCTTT. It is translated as CASSTPKEEFATEAFF.

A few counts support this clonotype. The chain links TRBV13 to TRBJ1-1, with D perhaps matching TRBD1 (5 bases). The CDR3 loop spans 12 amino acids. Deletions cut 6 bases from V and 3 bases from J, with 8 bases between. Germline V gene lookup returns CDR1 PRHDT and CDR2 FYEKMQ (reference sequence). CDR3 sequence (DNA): TGTGCCAGCAGTTCGGGGCACACTGAAGCTTTCTTT. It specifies CASSSGHTEAFF.

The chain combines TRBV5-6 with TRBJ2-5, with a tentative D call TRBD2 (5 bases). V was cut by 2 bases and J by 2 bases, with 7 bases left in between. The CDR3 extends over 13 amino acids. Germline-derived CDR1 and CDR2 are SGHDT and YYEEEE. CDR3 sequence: CASSLIAQETQYF. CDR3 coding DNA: TGTGCCAGCAGCTTAATAGCGCAAGAGACCCAGTACTTC. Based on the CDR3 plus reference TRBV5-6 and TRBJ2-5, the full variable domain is DAGVTQSPTHLIKTRGQQVTLRCSPKSGHDTVSWYQQALGQGPQFIFQYYEEEERQRGNFPDRFSGHQFPNYSSELNVNALLLGDSALYLCASSLIAQETQYFGPGTRLLVL.

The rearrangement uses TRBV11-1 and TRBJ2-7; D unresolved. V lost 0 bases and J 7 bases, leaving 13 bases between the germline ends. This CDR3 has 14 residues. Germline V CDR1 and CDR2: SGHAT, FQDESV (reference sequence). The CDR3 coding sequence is TGTGCCAGCAGCTTAGCACGCGGCAACCAGGAGCAGTACTTC. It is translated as CASSLARGNQEQYF.

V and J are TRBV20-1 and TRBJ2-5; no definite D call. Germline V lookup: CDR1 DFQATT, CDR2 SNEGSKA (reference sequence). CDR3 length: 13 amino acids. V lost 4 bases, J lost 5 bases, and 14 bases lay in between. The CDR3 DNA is TGCAGTGCTAACAGTGACGATTGGGAGACCCAGTACTTC. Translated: CSANSDDWETQYF.

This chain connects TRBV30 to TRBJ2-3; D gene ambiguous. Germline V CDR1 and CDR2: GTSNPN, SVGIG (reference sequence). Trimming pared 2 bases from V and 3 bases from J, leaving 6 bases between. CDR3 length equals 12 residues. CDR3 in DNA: TGTGCCTGGAGTCAAAGTACAGATACGCAGTATTTT. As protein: CAWSQSTDTQYF.

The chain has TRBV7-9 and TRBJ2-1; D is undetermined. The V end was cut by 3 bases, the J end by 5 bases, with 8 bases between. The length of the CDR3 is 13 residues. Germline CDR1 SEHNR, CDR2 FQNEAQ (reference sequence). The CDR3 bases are TGTGCCAGCAGCTTTTGGGAAAACAATGAGCAGTTCTTC. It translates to CASSFWENNEQFF.

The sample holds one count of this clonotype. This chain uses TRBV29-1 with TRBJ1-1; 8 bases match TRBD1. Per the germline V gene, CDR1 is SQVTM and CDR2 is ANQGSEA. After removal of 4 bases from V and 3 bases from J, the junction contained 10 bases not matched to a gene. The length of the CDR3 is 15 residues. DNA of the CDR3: TGCAGCGTTGTCGACAGGGGAGTAATAGACACTGAAGCTTTCTTT. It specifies CSVVDRGVIDTEAFF.

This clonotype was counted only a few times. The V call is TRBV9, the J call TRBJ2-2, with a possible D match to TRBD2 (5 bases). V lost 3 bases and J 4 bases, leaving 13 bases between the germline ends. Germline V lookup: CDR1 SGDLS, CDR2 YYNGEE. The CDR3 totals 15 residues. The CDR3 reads CASSALAWGTGELFF. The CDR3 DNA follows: TGTGCCAGCAGCGCCCTAGCTTGGGGCACCGGGGAGCTGTTTTTT.

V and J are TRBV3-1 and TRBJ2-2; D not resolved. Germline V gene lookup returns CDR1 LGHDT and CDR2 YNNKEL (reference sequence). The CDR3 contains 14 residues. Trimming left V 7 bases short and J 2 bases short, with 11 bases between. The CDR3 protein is CASTLVGNTGELFF. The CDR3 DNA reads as TGTGCCAGCACCCTAGTGGGAAACACCGGGGAGCTGTTTTTT.

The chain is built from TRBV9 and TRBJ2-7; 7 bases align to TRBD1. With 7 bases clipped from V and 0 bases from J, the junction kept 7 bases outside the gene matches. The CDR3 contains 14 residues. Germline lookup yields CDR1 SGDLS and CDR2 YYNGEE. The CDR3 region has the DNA TGTGCCAGCTCAAGGGGGCAGACCTCCTACGAGCAGTACTTC. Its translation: CASSRGQTSYEQYF.

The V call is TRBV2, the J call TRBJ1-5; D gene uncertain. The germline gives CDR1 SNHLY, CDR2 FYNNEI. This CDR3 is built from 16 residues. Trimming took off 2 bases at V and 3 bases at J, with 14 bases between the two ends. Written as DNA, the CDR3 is TGTGCCAGCAGTGAACGGAGTAATCCTCTCAATCAGCCCCAGCATTTT. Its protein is CASSERSNPLNQPQHF. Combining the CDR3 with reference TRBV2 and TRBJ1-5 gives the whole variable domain EPEVTQTPSHQVTQMGQEVILRCVPISNHLYFYWYRQILGQKVEFLVSFYNNEISEKSEIFDDQFSVERPDGSNFTLKIRSTKLEDSAMYFCASSERSNPLNQPQHFGDGTRLSIL.

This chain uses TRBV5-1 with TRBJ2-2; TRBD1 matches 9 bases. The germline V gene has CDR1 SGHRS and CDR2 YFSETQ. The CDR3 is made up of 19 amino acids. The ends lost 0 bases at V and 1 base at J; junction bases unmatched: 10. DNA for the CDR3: TGCGCCAGCAGCTTGGCAGGACTCTACAGGGGGCAGAACACCGGGGAGCTGTTTTTT. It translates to CASSLAGLYRGQNTGELFF.